One and the same sample provided the 3 T cell receptor beta chains below, sequenced in a study of type 1 regulatory T cells. TCRdb re-called the reads through MiXCR, storing one row per CDR3 protein. The top ten clones hold approximately 8% of a sample with about 42,000 distinct CDR3 sequences, 10% to 15% of them seen once. These receptors have no identified antigens. Sample: cultured non-Tr1 T cells, either the whole culture or a sorted T cell fraction (not recorded which). Source of these receptors: a human donor in good health.

With regard to this clonotype: It may be a read error: a sequence one base away is much more abundant. The chain joins TRBV24-1 to TRBJ2-2; no clear D. This CDR3 is 14 amino acids long. V was trimmed by 2 bases and J by 6 bases, leaving 9 bases between them. Germline CDR1 reads KGHDR; CDR2 reads SFDVKD. The CDR3 DNA reads as TGTGCCACCAGTGATTATCCGGGCGCCGGGGAGCTGTTTTTT. Its protein product is CATSDYPGAGELFF.

The sample holds many counts of this clonotype. CDR3 protein: CSARDVGLAGVPDTQYF. The CDR3 bases are TGCAGTGCTAGAGATGTGGGACTAGCGGGAGTACCCGATACGCAGTATTTT. J is TRBJ2-3 and V is TRBV20-1, with 14 bases lining up with TRBD2. CDR1 is DFQATT, CDR2 SNEGSKA, per germline (reference sequence). Trimming at V came to 0 bases and at J to 6 bases, leaving 8 bases not matched to a gene. The CDR3 covers 17 residues.

This clonotype appeared many times. V gene TRBV10-3 combines with J gene TRBJ2-5; 13 nucleotides align to TRBD2. Germline CDR1 ENHRY, CDR2 SYGVKD. V lost 0 bases, J lost 9 bases, and 10 bases stayed unmatched. CDR3 length: 17 residues. CDR3 sequence: CAISESLGLAGDEAQYF. The CDR3 nucleotides read TGTGCCATCAGTGAGTCTCTCGGACTAGCGGGAGATGAGGCCCAGTACTTC.